The entry below gives a single T cell receptor (beta chain) sequence along with its context. The entry originates in a study of control samples from healthy donors and cancer patients. Germline V gene sequence: CDR1 MNHEY, CDR2 SVGAGI. V lost 8 bases and J 4 bases, leaving 17 bases between the germline ends. CDR3 length: 14 residues. The table came from immunoSEQ multiplex PCR; TCRdb's copy has only in-frame clones and leaves some out. The table shows 110,000 to 150,000 clones, with 89% occurring only once. The clonotype comes from a man in his thirties or forties in good health. V usage is TRBV6-5 and J usage is TRBJ1-1; maybe TRBD1 (6 bases). The sequencing input was blood. The CDR3 region is CASGMGASSTEAFF. As DNA, the CDR3 is TGTGCCAGCGGGATGGGGGCGTCAAGCACTGAAGCTTTCTTT.